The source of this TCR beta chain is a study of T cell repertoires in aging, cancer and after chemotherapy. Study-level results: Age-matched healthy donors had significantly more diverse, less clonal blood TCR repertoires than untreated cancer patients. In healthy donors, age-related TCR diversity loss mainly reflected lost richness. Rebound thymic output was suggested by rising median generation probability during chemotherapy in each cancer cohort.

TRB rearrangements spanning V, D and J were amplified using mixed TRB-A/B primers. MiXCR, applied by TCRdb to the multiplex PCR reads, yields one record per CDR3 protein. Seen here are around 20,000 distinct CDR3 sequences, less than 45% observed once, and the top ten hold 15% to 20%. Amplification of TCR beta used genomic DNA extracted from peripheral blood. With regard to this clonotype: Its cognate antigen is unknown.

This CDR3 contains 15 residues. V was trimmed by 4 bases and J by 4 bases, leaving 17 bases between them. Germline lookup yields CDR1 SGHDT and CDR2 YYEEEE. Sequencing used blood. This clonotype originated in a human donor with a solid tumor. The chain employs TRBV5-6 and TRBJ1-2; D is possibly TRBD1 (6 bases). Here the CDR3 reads CASSHLTGILYGYTF. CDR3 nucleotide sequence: TGTGCCAGCAGCCATCTTACAGGGATCCTCTATGGCTACACCTTC.